One sample yielded the 5 T cell receptor beta chains listed below, sequenced in a study of cytomegalovirus exposure and HLA in healthy donors. A multiplex PCR was run with 60 Vbeta primers and 13 Jbeta primers. Only in-frame clones appear in the TCRdb table, and some are missing; sequencing was by immunoSEQ multiplex PCR. The sample has under 95,000 clones, around 74% seen once. The specimen was PBMCs. Receptor source: a boy aged 10-17 years in good health and CMV-seronegative.

Only one count was recorded for this clone. The chain couples TRBV6-1 to TRBJ2-7, with a weak D call TRBD1 (7 bases). CDR3 size: 15 residues. The germline gives CDR1 MNHNS, CDR2 SASEGT. With 0 bases removed from V and 3 bases from J, the gap between germline ends came to 12 bases. CDR3 sequence reads: CASSEAGQGGYEQYF. The CDR3 coding sequence is TGTGCCAGCAGTGAAGCCGGGCAGGGGGGCTACGAGCAGTACTTC.

The chain has TRBV7-9 and TRBJ1-1, with a possible D match to TRBD1 (6 bases). The CDR3 spans 15 residues. V was clipped by 0 bases and J by 2 bases, with 10 bases between them. Germline V gene lookup returns CDR1 SEHNR and CDR2 FQNEAQ (reference sequence). In DNA form, the CDR3 reads TGTGCCAGCAGCTTAGCGATGGGACAAAACACTGAAGCTTTCTTT. It yields the protein CASSLAMGQNTEAFF.

The chain couples TRBV9 to TRBJ2-1, with TRBD2 as a possible D gene (7 bases). This CDR3 has 15 residues. Germline CDR1 reads SGDLS; CDR2 reads YYNGEE. V lost 0 bases and J lost 6, with 13 bases in between. CDR3 nucleotide sequence: TGTGCCAGCAGCGTAGAGGGGGAGGGCCTCAATGAGCAGTTCTTC. It codes for CASSVEGEGLNEQFF.

This clone has just one count. The chain is built from TRBV4-1 and TRBJ2-7, with D perhaps matching TRBD2 (6 bases). There are 15 residues in the CDR3. Germline lookup yields CDR1 MGHRA and CDR2 YSYEKL. V was shortened by 3 bases and J by 2 bases, with 14 bases between the two germline ends. The CDR3 nucleotides are TGCGCCAGCAGCCATGGTACTAGCTACCCCTACGAGCAGTACTTC. Translation: CASSHGTSYPYEQYF.

This clone was detected once. The rearrangement links TRBV7-9 to TRBJ2-2; D call uncertain. The germline V and J ends were trimmed by 4 bases and 5 bases, with 23 bases remaining between them. This CDR3 is built from 18 residues. Germline V gene data show CDR1 as SEHNR and CDR2 as FQNEAQ (reference sequence). CDR3: CASSSRGEEKGETGELFF. CDR3 coding DNA: TGTGCCAGCAGCTCAAGAGGCGAGGAGAAAGGCGAGACCGGGGAGCTGTTTTTT.